What follows describes a single T cell receptor beta chain. The antigen is undetermined. This sample stems from a study of shared clonotypes between healthy human individuals. Study as a whole: Three men and a couple of women, aged 18 to 49, were donors. CD4 naive and memory got three plates each, CD8 naive two, CD8 memory one. Study-level results: Generally, estimated richness proved larger in naive subsets than it did in memory subsets.

Clones were sequenced by immunoSEQ multiplex PCR, and TCRdb holds only the in-frame ones, with some missing. The sample yields over a million clones, 98% seen once. This CDR3 is built from 14 residues. Looked up from germline, CDR1 is SGDLS and CDR2 is YYNGEE. Between the trimmed V and J ends, which lost 4 bases and 6 bases, there was a span of 17 bases. J is TRBJ2-7 and V is TRBV9, with D perhaps given as TRBD1 or TRBD2 (6 bases each). The TCR sequence derives from a man aged 25 to 40 in good health. Sequenced material: naive CD4+ T cells sorted from blood. The subset is: CD45RA+ positively selected. The CDR3 coding sequence is TGTGCCAGCAGCAAGGGGGGTTCCCAGATCGAGCAGTACTTC. Translated, it gives CASSKGGSQIEQYF.